These 25 T cell receptor beta chains were all obtained from the same sample, sequenced in a study of regulatory T cells in long-lasting Graves disease listed by TCRdb under 2021. Library prep was done by multiplex PCR. Sequencing was performed on an Illumina HiSeq 4000. TCR beta libraries were built with iRepertoire HTBI primers and Arm-PCR amplification of CDR3 regions. TCRdb reanalyzed the raw reads on its own, using fastp at Q25 for trimming and MiXCR for clone calling, and kept in-frame beta chains. Identical CDR3 proteins give one entry, which carries the most common genes and DNA. The table for this sample lists about 400,000 distinct CDR3 sequences; 15% of them were counted only once. Around 7.6% of the sample is taken by the ten largest. In the paper's terms, the time point label means: newly diagnosed GD, antithyroid drugs for less than 3 months. For both TCR sequencing and RNA sequencing, RNA was extracted from PBMCs in TRIzol.

The same specimen was also included in a second study, on T cells in Graves' hyperthyroidism and ophthalmopathy.

Here the sequenced sample was peripheral blood mononuclear cells (PBMCs), taken at new diagnosis, from a patient treated with antithyroid drugs. All receptors come from a woman in her forties with Graves disease. Donor details come from another sample of the same person, matched by shared clones.

This clonotype was observed many times. The V gene is TRBV19, the J gene TRBJ1-5; 8 bases line up with TRBD1. With 9 bases clipped from V and 7 bases from J, the junction kept 11 bases outside the gene matches. The CDR3 has 14 amino acids. Germline lookup yields CDR1 LNHDA and CDR2 SQIVND (reference sequence). The CDR3 nucleotides read TGTGCCAGCAGCTCCGGACAGGGTGGACAGCCCCAGCATTTT. This sequence encodes CASSSGQGGQPQHF.

The table lists this clonotype with a few counts. The V call is TRBV18, the J call TRBJ2-1, with unresolved D. CDR1 is KGHSH and CDR2 is LQKENI in the germline V gene. The V gene lost 4 bases and the J gene lost 7 bases, with 23 bases spanning the gap. The CDR3 is 17 residues long. CDR3 sequence: CASSLRTQSFLGNEQFF. CDR3 in DNA: TGTGCCAGCTCACTCCGTACCCAGTCGTTCTTGGGGAATGAGCAGTTCTTC.

This clonotype was recorded many times. V usage is TRBV28 and J usage is TRBJ2-3; a possible D gene is TRBD1 (6 bases). V lost 6 bases and J 0 bases, leaving 13 bases between the germline ends. The germline V gene has CDR1 MDHEN and CDR2 SYDVKM. The CDR3 is made up of 15 amino acids. CDR3: CASSPGTPSTDTQYF. In nucleotides, the CDR3 is TGTGCCAGCAGCCCCGGGACACCCAGCACAGATACGCAGTATTTT. The full variable domain, its missing parts supplied by reference TRBV28 and TRBJ2-3, is DVKVTQSSRYLVKRTGEKVFLECVQDMDHENMFWYRQDPGLGLRLIYFSYDVKMKEKGDIPEGYSVSREKKERFSLILESASTNQTSMYLCASSPGTPSTDTQYFGPGTRLTVL.

A note on this clonotype: Possible read error: a much larger clone is one base away. This rearrangement joins TRBV12-3 or TRBV12-4 to TRBJ2-7; 8 bases are shared with TRBD1. This CDR3 is 15 amino acids long. J lost 6 bases, V lost 6 bases, and 13 bases had no gene match. DNA of the CDR3: TGTGCCAGCAGGAAACAGGGGGAGAGGGGTTGCGAGCAGTACTTC. It yields the protein CASRKQGERGCEQYF.

This clonotype turned up a few times. CDR3 DNA sequence: TGCAGTGCTAGAGATGACAGGGGGCCGAACACCGGGGAGCTGTTTTTT. Translated: CSARDDRGPNTGELFF. The rearrangement joins TRBV20-1 to TRBJ2-2; 10 bases align to TRBD1. There are 16 residues in the CDR3. With 0 bases clipped from V and 0 bases from J, the junction kept 1 base outside the gene matches. Germline V gene sequence: CDR1 DFQATT, CDR2 SNEGSKA (reference sequence).

This clonotype was detected ten times or more. This chain links TRBV11-1 with TRBJ2-1; 10 bases line up with TRBD2. The CDR3 runs to 20 residues. V lost 3 bases to trimming and J lost 0 bases; unmatched junction nucleotides: 14. Germline CDR1 reads SGHAT; CDR2 reads FQDESV (reference sequence). CDR3 protein: CASSFPGLAGEGSSYNEQFF. The CDR3 bases are TGTGCCAGCAGCTTTCCCGGGCTAGCGGGAGAAGGGAGCTCCTACAATGAGCAGTTCTTC.

In its sample, this clonotype was seen many times. The chain links TRBV6-1 to TRBJ2-3; 8 bases fit TRBD1. V gave up 2 bases and J gave up 4 bases; unmatched junction bases: 2. Germline values: CDR1 MNHNS, CDR2 SASEGT. CDR3 length equals 14 residues. CDR3 in amino acids: CASSEWGQADTQYF. The CDR3, as DNA: TGTGCCAGCAGTGAATGGGGACAGGCAGATACGCAGTATTTT.

This clonotype was observed a handful of times. This sequence joins TRBV10-3 and TRBJ2-1; the match to TRBD2 covers 7 bases. The CDR3 covers 17 residues. The J segment lost 0 bases and the V segment lost 3 bases, leaving 8 bases of the junction unmatched. Germline V gives CDR1 ENHRY, CDR2 SYGVKD. CDR3 in amino acids: CAISEASGKSSYNEQFF. As DNA, the CDR3 is TGTGCCATCAGTGAAGCTAGCGGCAAAAGCTCCTACAATGAGCAGTTCTTC.

This clonotype has a handful of counts. The rearrangement links TRBV29-1 to TRBJ1-2; 8 bases line up with TRBD1. Trimming at V came to 3 bases and at J to 4 bases, leaving 7 bases not matched to a gene. CDR1 and CDR2 from the germline V gene are SQVTM and ANQGSEA. There are 14 residues in the CDR3. The DNA for the CDR3 is TGCAGCGTTGAGATTGGGACAGGAATCTATGGCTACACCTTC. Amino acid sequence: CSVEIGTGIYGYTF.

This chain uses TRBV20-1 with TRBJ1-1; TRBD1 is a possible D gene (6 bases). V was pared by 0 bases and J by 10 bases, with 18 bases between. The CDR3 extends over 14 amino acids. From germline, CDR1 is DFQATT and CDR2 SNEGSKA (reference sequence). CDR3 in amino acids: CSARDRGSGGIAFF. CDR3 DNA sequence: TGCAGTGCTAGAGACAGGGGTTCGGGGGGTATAGCTTTCTTT.

There are many counts of this clonotype. CDR3 nucleotide sequence: TGTGCCAGCAGTTACTCGATCGGGCAGGGAAACACCATATATTTT. It specifies CASSYSIGQGNTIYF. This chain uses TRBV6-6 with TRBJ1-3, with no clear D. The CDR3 extends over 15 amino acids. Germline CDR1 reads MNHNY; CDR2 reads SVGAGI (reference sequence). Trimming took off 0 bases at V and 4 bases at J, with 10 bases between the two ends.

The genes are TRBV28 and TRBJ2-1; D is ambiguous. Germline-derived CDR1 and CDR2 are MDHEN and SYDVKM. With 8 bases removed from V and 9 bases from J, the gap between germline ends came to 8 bases. The CDR3 runs 10 residues. The CDR3 protein is CASSSGEQFF. CDR3 nucleotide sequence: TGTGCCAGCTCTTCAGGTGAGCAGTTCTTC. The full variable domain, its missing parts supplied by reference TRBV28 and TRBJ2-1, is DVKVTQSSRYLVKRTGEKVFLECVQDMDHENMFWYRQDPGLGLRLIYFSYDVKMKEKGDIPEGYSVSREKKERFSLILESASTNQTSMYLCASSSGEQFFGPGTRLTVL.

This clonotype was counted between two and nine times. Being one base from a much bigger clone, this may be a read error. The chain links TRBV11-3 to TRBJ1-1; D is unresolved. Germline-derived CDR1 and CDR2 are SGHNT and YENEEA. V was clipped by 9 bases and J by 0 bases, with 11 bases between them. The CDR3 length is 13 residues. The CDR3 DNA follows: TGTGCCAGTGAGACGGCTTTGAACACTGAAGCTTTCTTT. Amino acids: CASETALNTEAFF.

This clonotype has at least ten counts. The rearrangement joins TRBV12-3 or TRBV12-4 to TRBJ2-5, with 7 bases fitting TRBD2. V shed 7 bases and J 5 bases; nucleotides not matched to a gene: 13. There are 15 residues in the CDR3. The CDR3 region is CASMERGREGETQYF. CDR3 bases: TGTGCCAGCATGGAGCGGGGCAGGGAAGGGGAGACCCAGTACTTC.

This clonotype was recorded at least ten times. Compared with germline, one end of the junction differs, possibly owing to a read error. The chain has TRBV3-1 and TRBJ1-5, with D unresolved. CDR1 is LGHDT, CDR2 YNNKEL, per germline (reference sequence). This CDR3 comprises 14 residues. The CDR3 DNA sequence: TGTGCCAGCAGGCAAGCGGGAGGGAATCAGCCCCAGCATTTT. Encoded protein: CASRQAGGNQPQHF.

This clonotype was counted a few times. This chain links TRBV6-2 or TRBV6-3 with TRBJ2-1; 7 positions agree with TRBD1. V was clipped by 6 bases and J by 7 bases; unmatched bases: 15. From germline, CDR1 is MNHEY and CDR2 SVGEGT. The CDR3 totals 16 residues. For the CDR3, the DNA is TGTGCCAGCAGGGGCAGGGGGAAGGTGAAATTGAATGAGCAGTTCTTC. Translating gives CASRGRGKVKLNEQFF.

The rearrangement joins TRBV6-1 to TRBJ2-7, with 7 positions matching TRBD1. Losses at the gene ends were 5 bases for V and 6 bases for J; bases not matched to a gene: 10. CDR3 length equals 14 residues. Per the germline V gene, CDR1 is MNHNS and CDR2 is SASEGT. In DNA form, the CDR3 reads TGTGCCAGCAGTCAAACCGCGGACAGGCGCGAGCAGTACTTC. Translating gives CASSQTADRREQYF.

This clonotype was detected only a few times. Here the CDR3 DNA reads TGTGCCAGCAGTTCTGAGAGGGGGGCTAGAGGCACTGAAGCTTTCTTT. Translated: CASSSERGARGTEAFF. The V gene is TRBV6-2 or TRBV6-3, the J gene TRBJ1-1; TRBD1 might be the D (6 bases). CDR1 MNHEY and CDR2 SVGEGT come from the germline V gene. The V gene lost 4 bases and the J gene lost 4 bases, with 19 bases spanning the gap. The length of the CDR3 is 16 residues.

This clonotype has ten or more counts. The gene calls are TRBV28 and TRBJ1-5, with D maybe TRBD1 (6 bases). Germline V gene sequence: CDR1 MDHEN, CDR2 SYDVKM. CDR3 length: 18 residues. Trimming stripped 4 bases from V and 7 bases from J, with 26 bases between. CDR3 sequence (DNA): TGTGCCAGCAGTTCCCGTTATGGACAGTCCCGTTGGAAGCAGCCCCAGCATTTT. It is translated as CASSSRYGQSRWKQPQHF.

This clonotype occurred a few times. CDR3 in DNA: TGTGCCAGCAGCAAAACTAGCGGGAGTGGGGCAGATACGCAGTATTTT. It specifies CASSKTSGSGADTQYF. The V gene is TRBV7-9, the J gene TRBJ2-3, with 11 positions matching TRBD2. The junction had 8 bases not matched to a gene; V was cut back by 5 bases and J by 4 bases. Per the germline V gene, CDR1 is SEHNR and CDR2 is FQNEAQ (reference sequence). CDR3 length: 16 amino acids.

In regard to this clonotype: In this CDR3 the conserved last residue, phenylalanine or tryptophan, is missing, so a read error is likely. It is unclear where the CDR3 begins or ends on the DNA, so no DNA is shown, and the CDR3 is as TCRdb lists it. The chain employs TRBV30 and TRBJ2-7; the table gives TRBD2 as D, unverified against the DNA. Germline CDR1 reads GTSNPN; CDR2 reads SVGIG (reference sequence). The length of the CDR3 is 10 amino acids, counting both ends. The CDR3 reads CAWSGDGALR.

There are many counts of this clonotype. This chain uses TRBV4-1 with TRBJ2-7; D unclear. Germline CDR1 MGHRA, CDR2 YSYEKL. Trimming removed 0 bases from V and 9 bases from J, with 12 bases in between. The CDR3 has 13 amino acids. CDR3 coding DNA: TGCGCCAGCAGCCAAGAAAGTCGATTGGGGCAGTACTTC. Translating gives CASSQESRLGQYF.

This clonotype was observed at least ten times. The CDR3: CASSLTGTVKETQYF. CDR3 DNA sequence: TGTGCCAGCAGCTTAACGGGGACAGTAAAAGAGACCCAGTACTTC. The V gene is TRBV7-3, the J gene TRBJ2-5; 7 bases are shared with TRBD1. The germline gives CDR1 SGHTA, CDR2 FQGTGA. Trimming removed 0 bases from V and 3 bases from J; junction bases left unmatched: 4. This CDR3 has 15 residues.

This clonotype was observed at least ten times. V usage is TRBV28 and J usage is TRBJ1-6; 9 nucleotides match TRBD1. This CDR3 is 15 amino acids long. Unmatched junction bases numbered 8, after V lost 5 bases and J lost 9 bases. Germline loops: CDR1 MDHEN, CDR2 SYDVKM. The CDR3 reads CASSTPQGARSPLHF. CDR3 coding DNA: TGTGCCAGCAGTACCCCACAGGGGGCACGTTCACCCCTCCACTTT.

The genes are TRBV20-1 and TRBJ1-5, with TRBD1 matching over 7 bases. The CDR3 runs 17 residues. Trimming cost V 4 bases and J 0 bases; bases outside gene matches: 12. The germline V gene encodes CDR1 DFQATT and CDR2 SNEGSKA (reference sequence). The CDR3 DNA reads as TGCAGTGCTACGGACACCAGGGGGGGGGATAGCAATCAGCCCCAGCATTTT. Amino acid sequence: CSATDTRGGDSNQPQHF.